The next 18 T cell receptor beta chains were all read from a single sample in a study of T cell changes during pregnancy in multiple sclerosis (dated by TCRdb to the late 2010s). The library came from the immunoSEQ multiplex PCR assay. Sourced from immuneACCESS, this table was stored by TCRdb with only in-frame sequences that have V and J called. A share of the clones is absent; for the studies checked, an unresolved V gene accounts for under half, and the remainder has no known explanation. The sample data list 50,000 to 70,000 clones, and roughly 91% of these were observed just once. The ten biggest clones cover around 2.2% of the sample. The source was peripheral blood, collected in the third trimester of pregnancy. These TCRs come from a female donor in good health, enrolled as a control in a pregnancy study.

The chain links TRBV7-9 to TRBJ1-4; 7 bases are shared with TRBD1. Germline CDR1 reads SEHNR; CDR2 reads FQNEAQ (reference sequence). The CDR3 is 15 amino acids. Trimming took 2 bases from V and 7 from J; bases not matched to a gene: 7. Here the CDR3 reads CASSLLAGGGEKLFF. In DNA form, the CDR3 reads TGTGCCAGCAGCTTACTGGCAGGGGGTGGTGAAAAACTGTTTTTT.

The chain is built from TRBV4-1 and TRBJ2-1, with 11 bases lining up with TRBD2. J lost 8 bases, V lost 5 bases, and 8 bases had no gene match. The CDR3 covers 15 residues. In germline, CDR1 is MGHRA, CDR2 YSYEKL. DNA of the CDR3: TGCGCCAGCAGCGCCCCTAGCGGGGGGATCGATGAGCAGTTCTTC. This codes for CASSAPSGGIDEQFF.

The V gene is TRBV7-6, the J gene TRBJ2-7; TRBD2 is a possible D gene (6 bases). Per germline, CDR1 SGHVS and CDR2 FNYEAQ. The V end was cut by 5 bases, the J end by 5 bases, with 13 bases between. The CDR3 spans 13 residues. The CDR3: CASSVTGVHEQYF. The CDR3 nucleotides read TGTGCCAGCAGCGTCACGGGGGTCCACGAGCAGTACTTC.

The J gene is TRBJ1-4, the V gene TRBV5-1, with 7 positions matching TRBD1. The CDR3 has 14 residues. With V trimmed by 4 bases and J by 4 bases, 4 bases remained unmatched. Germline V gives CDR1 SGHRS, CDR2 YFSETQ. CDR3 nucleotide sequence: TGCGCCAGCAGCCACGGGACAGATAATGAAAAACTGTTTTTT. Translating it yields CASSHGTDNEKLFF.

The genes are TRBV5-4 and TRBJ2-2; 14 bases match TRBD2. This CDR3 is 19 amino acids long. V shed 3 bases, J shed 5 bases, and the junction held 12 bases outside the gene matches. The V gene's germline CDR1 is SGHNT and CDR2 YYREEE (reference sequence). The CDR3: CASSSPTGTSGSGTGELFF. The DNA for the CDR3 is TGTGCCAGCAGCTCCCCTACCGGGACTAGCGGGAGCGGGACCGGGGAGCTGTTTTTT. Based on the CDR3 plus reference TRBV5-4 and TRBJ2-2, the full variable domain is ETGVTQSPTHLIKTRGQQVTLRCSSQSGHNTVSWYQQALGQGPQFIFQYYREEENGRGNFPPRFSGLQFPNYSSELNVNALELDDSALYLCASSSPTGTSGSGTGELFFGEGSRLTVL.

V and J are TRBV7-6 and TRBJ2-3; D perhaps matches TRBD2 (5 bases). The CDR3 is made up of 14 amino acids. Germline CDR1 and CDR2: SGHVS and FNYEAQ. V shed 2 bases and J shed 3 bases, with 9 bases lying between them. The CDR3 reads CASSLYGVTDTQYF. The CDR3 DNA reads TGTGCCAGCAGCTTATACGGGGTGACAGATACGCAGTATTTT. Using reference TRBV7-6 and TRBJ2-3 for the parts outside the CDR3, the full variable domain is GAGVSQSPRYKVTKRGQDVALRCDPISGHVSLYWYRQALGQGPEFLTYFNYEAQQDKSGLPNDRFSAERPEGSISTLTIQRTEQRDSAMYRCASSLYGVTDTQYFGPGTRLTVL.

This chain uses TRBV5-4 with TRBJ2-5; D possibly corresponds to TRBD2 (5 bases). Deletions cut 7 bases from V and 2 bases from J, with 15 bases between. The germline V gene has CDR1 SGHNT and CDR2 YYREEE (reference sequence). The CDR3 consists of 14 residues. CDR3 DNA: TGTGCCAGCCGGACTTCCGGAAATCAAGAGACCCAGTACTTC. Translation gives CASRTSGNQETQYF.

This clone was seen a single time. The chain combines TRBV6-1 with TRBJ1-1; D is unclear. This CDR3 is built from 13 residues. Germline V gene data show CDR1 as MNHNS and CDR2 as SASEGT. V was shortened by 6 bases and J by 4 bases, with 12 bases between the two germline ends. The CDR3 nucleotides read TGTGCCAGCAGGCCTTCAGGAGGCACTGAAGCTTTCTTT. Amino acids: CASRPSGGTEAFF.

CDR3 bases: TGTGCCAGTAGTATAGCCTTACTAGCGGGGGCTTACAATGAGCAGTTCTTC. Translation gives CASSIALLAGAYNEQFF. This sequence joins TRBV19 and TRBJ2-1; 11 bases are a match to TRBD2. J was trimmed by 4 bases and V by 1 base; bases with no gene match: 6. There are 17 residues in the CDR3. CDR1 is LNHDA, CDR2 SQIVND, per germline (reference sequence).

This chain's CDR3 is CASWDTTNQETQYF. Written as DNA, the CDR3 is TGTGCCAGCTGGGACACCACTAATCAAGAGACCCAGTACTTC. The chain combines TRBV21-1 with TRBJ2-5; the table gives TRBD1 as D, unverified against the DNA. TRBV21-1 is marked as a pseudogene. The CDR3 has 14 amino acids.

The rearrangement links TRBV2 to TRBJ1-1, with D possibly matching TRBD1 (6 bases). This CDR3 contains 13 residues. V lost 6 bases and J lost 0, with 8 bases in between. From germline, CDR1 is SNHLY and CDR2 FYNNEI. The CDR3 spells CASRNRVNTEAFF. As DNA, the CDR3 is TGTGCCAGCAGGAACAGGGTGAACACTGAAGCTTTCTTT.

The chain couples TRBV7-6 to TRBJ2-5, with TRBD2 matching over 10 bases. The CDR3 has 15 residues. With 3 bases clipped from V and 5 bases from J, the junction kept 6 bases outside the gene matches. CDR1 is SGHVS, CDR2 FNYEAQ, per germline. The DNA for the CDR3 is TGTGCCAGCAGCTTGGAGCGGGAGGGTTGGGAGACCCAGTACTTC. Its protein product is CASSLEREGWETQYF.

This clone was seen once. The chain combines TRBV28 with TRBJ2-3, with a possible D match to TRBD2 (5 bases). The CDR3 contains 15 residues. The V gene lost 3 bases and the J gene lost 0 bases, with 10 bases spanning the gap. The germline V gene encodes CDR1 MDHEN and CDR2 SYDVKM. This chain's CDR3 is CASSFMRTSTDTQYF. In DNA, the CDR3 is TGTGCCAGCAGTTTCATGCGGACTAGCACAGATACGCAGTATTTT. The variable domain in full, with the rest retrieved from reference TRBV28 and TRBJ2-3, is DVKVTQSSRYLVKRTGEKVFLECVQDMDHENMFWYRQDPGLGLRLIYFSYDVKMKEKGDIPEGYSVSREKKERFSLILESASTNQTSMYLCASSFMRTSTDTQYFGPGTRLTVL.

The chain is built from TRBV6-1 and TRBJ1-1; TRBD1 might be the D (6 bases). Looked up from germline, CDR1 is MNHNS and CDR2 is SASEGT. Trimming removed 8 bases from V and 3 bases from J, with 13 bases in between. The CDR3 contains 13 residues. The CDR3 loop reads CASGRTADTEAFF. DNA for the CDR3: TGTGCCAGCGGTAGGACAGCCGACACTGAAGCTTTCTTT.

V usage is TRBV30 and J usage is TRBJ2-2, with TRBD2 matching over 16 bases. With V trimmed by 6 bases and J by 6 bases, 22 bases remained unmatched. This CDR3 is built from 21 residues. Germline loops: CDR1 GTSNPN, CDR2 SVGIG (reference sequence). The CDR3 reads CACTPAGLAGGPTVGSGELFF. In DNA, the CDR3 is TGTGCCTGTACCCCTGCGGGACTAGCGGGGGGGCCAACGGTTGGCTCCGGGGAGCTGTTTTTT.

The chain combines TRBV20-1 with TRBJ2-7; D remains ambiguous. Germline CDR1 is DFQATT and CDR2 is SNEGSKA (reference sequence). V lost 7 bases and J 1 base, leaving 8 bases between the germline ends. The CDR3 runs 11 residues. CDR3 region: CSGLISYEQYF. Written as DNA, the CDR3 is TGCAGTGGACTCATATCCTACGAGCAGTACTTC.

This rearrangement joins TRBV11-2 to TRBJ1-5; 7 positions agree with TRBD1. From germline, CDR1 is SGHAT and CDR2 FQNNGV. The J segment lost 11 bases and the V segment lost 6 bases, leaving 10 bases of the junction unmatched. The CDR3 spans 13 residues. The CDR3 region is CASSSTGAAAQHF. The CDR3 coding sequence is TGTGCCAGCAGTTCCACAGGGGCTGCAGCCCAGCATTTT.

The DNA of the CDR3 is TGTGCCAGCAGTTACGGGGGGGGGCGAAAGACCCAGTACTTC. Residues: CASSYGGGRKTQYF. The rearrangement joins TRBV6-5 to TRBJ2-5; D might be TRBD2 (7 bases). V lost 2 bases and J lost 6, with 13 bases in between. The CDR3 has 14 amino acids. Germline values: CDR1 MNHEY, CDR2 SVGAGI.